These T cell receptor beta chains were read from a single sample in a study of blood T cell repertoires in COVID-19. Clones were read by immunoSEQ multiplex PCR, and TCRdb kept only the in-frame ones, dropping some. The sample has a few hundred thousand clones, 80% to 85% seen once. The sequenced sample was peripheral blood. The receptors were sampled from a man aged 60 to 69 with acute or convalescent COVID-19. Each CDR3 is given with its conserved first and last residue.

TRBV19	TRBJ2-1	CASSTQKYNEQFF
TRBV6-4	TRBJ2-3	CASSDSERGTDTQYF
TRBV27	TRBJ1-5	CASSKYLTGGNQPQHF
TRBV2	TRBJ2-5	CASSRRETQYF
TRBV6-2/TRBV6-3	TRBJ2-2	CASSRTSGSGELFF
TRBV6-5	TRBJ2-7	CASSYGTGGPYEQYF
TRBV5-4	TRBJ1-1	CASSFRQGLGREAFF
TRBV19	TRBJ2-1	CASIPSIYNNEQFF
TRBV18	TRBJ2-7	CASSKGGAYEQYF
TRBV7-8	TRBJ2-1	CASSTYNEQFF
TRBV5-1	TRBJ1-2	CASSPAGGVWYGYTF
TRBV6-1	TRBJ2-1	CASSEAKGGAPYNEQFF
TRBV5-1	TRBJ1-4	CASSLAGATNEKLFF
TRBV6-2/TRBV6-3	TRBJ2-7	CASSYSNRGPYEQYF
TRBV9	TRBJ2-5	CASSVNGRGETQYF
TRBV5-1	TRBJ1-3	CASSLSGPSGNTIYF
TRBV18	TRBJ2-5	CASSPQAAGQGETQYF
TRBV9	TRBJ2-1	CASSVGSSDRDWEQFF
TRBV18	TRBJ2-3	CASSPLPGTPDTQYF
TRBV4-2	TRBJ2-7	CASSQGRGGPYEQYF
TRBV18	TRBJ2-3	CASSPLLAGGADTQYF
TRBV29-1	TRBJ2-1	CSVEKSFRLAGVSSSNEQFF
TRBV5-6	TRBJ2-2	CASSELGLAGGYTGELFF
TRBV5-1	TRBJ1-1	CASSPLGQGAGETEAFF
TRBV5-6	TRBJ1-2	CASSPLGQNSYGYTF
TRBV5-4	TRBJ2-7	CASSEASGGILSYEQYF
TRBV13	TRBJ2-3	CASSGAGGGTDTQYF
TRBV10-3	TRBJ1-5	CASQGGRNQPQHF
TRBV2	TRBJ2-7	CASSRLASSYEQYF
TRBV19	TRBJ2-1	CASSIYNNEQFF
TRBV11-2	TRBJ2-7	CASSLAARAGEQYF
TRBV5-8	TRBJ1-4	CASSPGTGDNEKLFF
TRBV3-1/TRBV3-2	TRBJ1-5	CASSQGKTAQPQHF
TRBV10-2	TRBJ2-3	CASSELEAARGTQYF
TRBV9	TRBJ2-1	CASSAAPDRLNEQFF
TRBV6-1	TRBJ2-2	CASSVRTSVERSTGELFF
TRBV6-5	TRBJ2-5	CASSYLGARSETQYF
TRBV6-5	TRBJ2-3	CASSYEGLGADTQYF
TRBV6-6	TRBJ2-1	CATSAGARGQFF
TRBV14	TRBJ1-1	CASSQDQTGVEAFF
TRBV10-3	TRBJ2-3	CAINHQQGDTQYF
TRBV28	TRBJ2-1	CASRLDSYNEQFF
TRBV11-3	TRBJ2-7	CASSLDPGETYEQYF
TRBV6-5	TRBJ1-1	CASSYSTGLPDTEAFF
TRBV6-1	TRBJ2-2	CASREGRNPSTGELFF
TRBV28	TRBJ2-7	CASSQINHEQYF